The sequence of this T cell receptor beta chain was determined in a study of cytomegalovirus exposure and HLA in healthy donors. General study findings and limits: Investigators reported over 150 TCR beta chains as tied to cytomegalovirus.

The sample holds a few counts of this clone. Its antigen is unidentified. Produced via immunoSEQ multiplex PCR; TCRdb's table is partial and in-frame only. The sample lists around 150,000 clones, around 81% occurring once. This receptor was obtained from a man aged 25-40 years in good health and CMV-seropositive. The material sequenced was PBMCs.

The CDR3, as DNA: TGCGCCAGCAGCTCCTTCAGCGGGGGCCCGGGAGATACGCAGTATTTT. It translates to CASSSFSGGPGDTQYF. The chain is built from TRBV5-1 and TRBJ2-3; 8 bases fit TRBD2. The CDR3 is 16 residues long. V lost 3 bases to trimming and J lost 5 bases; unmatched junction nucleotides: 11. CDR1 is SGHRS and CDR2 is YFSETQ in the germline V gene.